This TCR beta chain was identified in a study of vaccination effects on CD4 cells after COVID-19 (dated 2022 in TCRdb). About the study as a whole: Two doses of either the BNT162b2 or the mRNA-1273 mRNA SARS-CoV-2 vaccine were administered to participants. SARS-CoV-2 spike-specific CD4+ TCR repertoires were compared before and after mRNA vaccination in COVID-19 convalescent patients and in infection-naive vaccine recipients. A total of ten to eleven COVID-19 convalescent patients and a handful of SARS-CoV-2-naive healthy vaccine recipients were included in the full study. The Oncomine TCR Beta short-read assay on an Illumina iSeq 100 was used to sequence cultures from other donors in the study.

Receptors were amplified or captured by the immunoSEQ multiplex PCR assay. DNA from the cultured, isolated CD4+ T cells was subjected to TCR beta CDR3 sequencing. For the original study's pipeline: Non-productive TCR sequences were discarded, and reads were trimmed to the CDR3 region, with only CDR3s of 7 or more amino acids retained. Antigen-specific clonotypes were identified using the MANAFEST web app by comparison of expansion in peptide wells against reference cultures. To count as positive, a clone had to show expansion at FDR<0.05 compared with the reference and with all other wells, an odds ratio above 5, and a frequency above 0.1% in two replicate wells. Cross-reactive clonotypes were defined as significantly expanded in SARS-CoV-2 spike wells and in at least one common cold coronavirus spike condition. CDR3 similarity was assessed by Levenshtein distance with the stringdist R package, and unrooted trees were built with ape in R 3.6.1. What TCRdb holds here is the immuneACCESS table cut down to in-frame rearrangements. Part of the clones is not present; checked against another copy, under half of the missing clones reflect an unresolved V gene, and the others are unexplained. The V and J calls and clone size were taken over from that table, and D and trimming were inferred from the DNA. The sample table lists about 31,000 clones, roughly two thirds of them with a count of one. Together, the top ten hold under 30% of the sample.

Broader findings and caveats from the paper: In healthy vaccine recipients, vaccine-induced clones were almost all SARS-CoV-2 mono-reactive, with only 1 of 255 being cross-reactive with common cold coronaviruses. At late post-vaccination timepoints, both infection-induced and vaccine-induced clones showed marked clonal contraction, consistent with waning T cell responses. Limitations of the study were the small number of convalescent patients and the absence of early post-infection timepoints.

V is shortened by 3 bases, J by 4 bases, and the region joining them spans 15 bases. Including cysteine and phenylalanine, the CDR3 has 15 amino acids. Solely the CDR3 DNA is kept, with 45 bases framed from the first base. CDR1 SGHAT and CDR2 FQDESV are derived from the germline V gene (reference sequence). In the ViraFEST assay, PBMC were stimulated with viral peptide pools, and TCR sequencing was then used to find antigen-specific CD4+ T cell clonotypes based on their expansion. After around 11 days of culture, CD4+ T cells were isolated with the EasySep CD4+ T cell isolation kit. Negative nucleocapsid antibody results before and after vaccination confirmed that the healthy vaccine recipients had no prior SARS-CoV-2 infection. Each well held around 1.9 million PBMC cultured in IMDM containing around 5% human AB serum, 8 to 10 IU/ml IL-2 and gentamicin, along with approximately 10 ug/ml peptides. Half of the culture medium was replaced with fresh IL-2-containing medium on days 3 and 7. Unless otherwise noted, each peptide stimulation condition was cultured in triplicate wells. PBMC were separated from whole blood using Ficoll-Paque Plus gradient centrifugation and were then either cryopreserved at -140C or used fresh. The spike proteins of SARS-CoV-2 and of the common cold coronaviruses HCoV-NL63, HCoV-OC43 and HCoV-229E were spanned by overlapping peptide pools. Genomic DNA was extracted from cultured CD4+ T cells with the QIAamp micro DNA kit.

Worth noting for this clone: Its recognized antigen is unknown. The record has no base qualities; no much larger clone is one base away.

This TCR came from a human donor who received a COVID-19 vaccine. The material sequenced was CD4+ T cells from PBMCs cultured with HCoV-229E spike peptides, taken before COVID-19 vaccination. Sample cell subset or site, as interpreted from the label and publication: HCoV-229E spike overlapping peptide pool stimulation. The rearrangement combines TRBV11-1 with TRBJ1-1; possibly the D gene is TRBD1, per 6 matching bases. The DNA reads TGTGCCAGCAGCTTGGAGGGGGGTGCGGGCACTGAAGCTTTCTTT. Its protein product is CASSLEGGAGTEAFF.